A single sample is the source of the 13 T cell receptor beta chains below, sequenced in a study of hypomethylating agent response in myelodysplastic syndrome. Profiled with immunoSEQ multiplex PCR; TCRdb holds only in-frame clones, not every one. This sample yields 3,000 to 4,000 clones, of which around nine tenths are seen a single time; approximately 12% belongs to the top ten. The specimen comprised bone marrow, sampled before or after starting hypomethylating agent treatment for myelodysplastic syndrome (not recorded which). Every receptor here comes from a human donor with myelodysplastic syndrome.

V is TRBV19 and J is TRBJ1-5; TRBD1 agrees at 8 bases. The CDR3 is 16 residues long. CDR1 and CDR2 (germline): LNHDA, SQIVND (reference sequence). Losses at the gene ends were 3 bases for V and 3 bases for J; bases not matched to a gene: 7. The CDR3 here is CASSIFQGASNQPQHF. CDR3 in DNA: TGTGCCAGTAGTATTTTCCAGGGGGCGTCCAATCAGCCCCAGCATTTT.

This rearrangement joins TRBV19 to TRBJ1-4; D is ambiguous. Germline CDR1 is LNHDA and CDR2 is SQIVND (reference sequence). The CDR3 covers 15 residues. Trimming removed 4 bases from V and 0 bases from J, with 9 bases in between. The CDR3 sequence: CASSTRHATNEKLFF. The CDR3 nucleotides are TGTGCCAGTAGTACCCGACATGCAACTAATGAAAAACTGTTTTTT.

The chain combines TRBV6-6 with TRBJ1-1; D gene uncertain. The CDR3 has 15 amino acids. From germline, CDR1 is MNHNY and CDR2 SVGAGI (reference sequence). With 4 bases removed from V and 0 bases from J, the gap between germline ends came to 12 bases. The chain's CDR3 is CASSSGRTMNTEAFF. In nucleotides, the CDR3 is TGTGCCAGCAGTTCTGGGAGGACTATGAACACTGAAGCTTTCTTT.

The chain is built from TRBV7-9 and TRBJ2-7, with 7 bases matching TRBD1. After removal of 5 bases from V and 5 bases from J, the junction contained 9 bases not matched to a gene. The CDR3 runs 14 residues. Germline V gene data show CDR1 as SEHNR and CDR2 as FQNEAQ (reference sequence). The chain's CDR3 is CASSPTGFGHEQYF. CDR3 coding DNA: TGTGCCAGCAGCCCGACAGGGTTTGGACACGAGCAGTACTTC.

V usage is TRBV2 and J usage is TRBJ2-5; no clear D gene. The last part of the DNA fits TRBJ2-7 better; the J call may be wrong. Germline CDR1 SNHLY, CDR2 FYNNEI. This CDR3 region has 13 residues. The CDR3 DNA reads as TGTGCCAGCAGTGAAGAACCGCACTACGAGCAGTACTTC. It translates to CASSEEPHYEQYF.

The V gene is TRBV5-4, the J gene TRBJ2-7, with D unclear. The V end was cut by 4 bases, the J end by 0 bases, with 2 bases between. Germline values: CDR1 SGHNT, CDR2 YYREEE (reference sequence). This CDR3 spans 11 amino acids. This CDR3 reads CASSISYEQYF. DNA for the CDR3: TGTGCCAGCAGCATCTCCTACGAGCAGTACTTC.

This clone was found once. This chain joins TRBV18 and TRBJ1-2, with D possibly being TRBD1 (5 bases). CDR1 is KGHSH and CDR2 is LQKENI in the germline V gene. Trimming removed 6 bases at V and 6 bases at J, with 17 bases between. This CDR3 comprises 14 residues. Here the CDR3 DNA reads TGTGCCAGCTCCCCAGGAGGGGCGTGGGATGGCTACACCTTC. Its translation: CASSPGGAWDGYTF.

This clone was seen more than once but under ten times. The chain uses TRBV6-6 and TRBJ2-1; 7 nucleotides match TRBD2. Trimming cost V 0 bases and J 8 bases; bases outside gene matches: 4. This CDR3 comprises 14 residues. Germline values: CDR1 MNHNY, CDR2 SVGAGI (reference sequence). The CDR3 nucleotides are TGTGCCAGCAGTTACTCGCCAGGGAGGGATGAGCAGTTCTTC. Protein product: CASSYSPGRDEQFF.

This clone occurred a few times. CDR3 in amino acids: CASSSTVLAGRKAGELFF. The CDR3 coding sequence is TGTGCCAGCAGTTCGACCGTATTAGCGGGAAGAAAGGCCGGGGAGCTGTTTTTT. The genes are TRBV28 and TRBJ2-2; the match to TRBD2 covers 8 bases. Losses at the gene ends were 4 bases for V and 6 bases for J; bases not matched to a gene: 16. CDR1 MDHEN and CDR2 SYDVKM come from the germline V gene. The length of the CDR3 is 18 residues.

V is TRBV19 and J is TRBJ2-4; D is perhaps TRBD1 or TRBD2 (6 bases each). The CDR3 covers 15 residues. Germline V lookup: CDR1 LNHDA, CDR2 SQIVND (reference sequence). The ends were cut back, 4 bases at V and 0 bases at J, with 10 bases in the middle. The CDR3 DNA follows: TGTGCCAGTAGTAAGAGGGGGGTAGCCAAAAACATTCAGTACTTC. Its protein product is CASSKRGVAKNIQYF. Full variable domain (rest looked up from reference TRBV19 and TRBJ2-4): DGGITQSPKYLFRKEGQNVTLSCEQNLNHDAMYWYRQDPGQGLRLIYYSQIVNDFQKGDIAEGYSVSREKKESFPLTVTSAQKNPTAFYLCASSKRGVAKNIQYFGAGTRLSVL.

The V call is TRBV6-1, the J call TRBJ2-5; D is ambiguous. The CDR3 is made up of 15 amino acids. Germline CDR1 and CDR2: MNHNS and SASEGT. V shed 5 bases and J shed 8 bases, with 21 bases lying between them. This CDR3 is CASSFRMPSMGTQYF. The CDR3 DNA sequence: TGTGCCAGCAGTTTTCGGATGCCGTCTATGGGTACCCAGTACTTC.

This chain links TRBV15 with TRBJ1-4; D possibly corresponds to TRBD1 (5 bases). The CDR3 is made up of 14 amino acids. V was cut by 0 bases and J by 8 bases, with 10 bases left in between. The germline CDR1 and CDR2 sequences are LNHNV and YYDKDF (reference sequence). The CDR3 sequence is CATSRDVGEEKLFF. The CDR3 nucleotides are TGTGCCACCAGCAGAGATGTGGGGGAAGAAAAACTGTTTTTT.

The chain combines TRBV9 with TRBJ2-1; 11 bases fit TRBD1. Losses at the gene ends were 3 bases for V and 2 bases for J; bases not matched to a gene: 4. This CDR3 spans 16 amino acids. The V gene's germline CDR1 is SGDLS and CDR2 YYNGEE. CDR3 residues: CASSGWGQGAYNEQFF. In DNA, the CDR3 is TGTGCCAGCAGCGGCTGGGGACAGGGGGCCTACAATGAGCAGTTCTTC.